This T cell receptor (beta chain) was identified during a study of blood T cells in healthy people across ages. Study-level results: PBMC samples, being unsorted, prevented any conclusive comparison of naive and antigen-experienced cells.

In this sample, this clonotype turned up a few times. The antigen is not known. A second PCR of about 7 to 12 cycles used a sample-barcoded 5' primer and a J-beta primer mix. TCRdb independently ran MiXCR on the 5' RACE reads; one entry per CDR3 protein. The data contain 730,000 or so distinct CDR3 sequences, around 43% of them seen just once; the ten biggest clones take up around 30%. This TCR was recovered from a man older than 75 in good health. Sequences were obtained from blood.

CDR3: CSASGTSGRWDTYEQYF. The CDR3 nucleotides read TGCAGTGCTAGTGGTACTAGCGGGAGGTGGGACACCTACGAGCAGTACTTC. The chain links TRBV20-1 to TRBJ2-7; 12 bases are shared with TRBD2. Unmatched junction bases numbered 11, after V lost 3 bases and J lost 2 bases. Germline loops: CDR1 DFQATT, CDR2 SNEGSKA (reference sequence). The CDR3 is made up of 17 amino acids.